This T cell receptor (beta chain) was retrieved from a study of radiotherapy plus CTLA-4 blockade in lung cancer. Measured with immunoSEQ multiplex PCR; TCRdb has only the in-frame clones, and not every one. Of approximately 100,000 clones detected, about 85% appear once; the ten largest clones hold roughly 2.5%. The germline V gene has CDR1 SGHTS and CDR2 YDEGEE. The V and J ends lost 4 bases and 2 bases respectively, with 12 bases between them. This CDR3 comprises 14 residues. V is TRBV5-8 and J is TRBJ1-1; no firm D call. This clonotype was sampled from a human donor with non-small cell lung cancer that progressed on radiotherapy plus ipilimumab. Some clones in this sample may be carry-over from other donors' samples. Sequenced here: peripheral blood, sampled from a patient treated with radiotherapy plus ipilimumab. The CDR3 DNA follows: TGTGCCAGCAGCATCGGCGGACTAAACACTGAAGCTTTCTTT. Its translation is CASSIGGLNTEAFF.